These T cell receptor beta chains were read from a single sample in a study of a mutant IDH1 vaccine in newly diagnosed glioma. TCRdb's copy holds only in-frame clones and misses some; the assay was immunoSEQ multiplex PCR. Among tens of thousands of clones listed, approximately 80% were seen once. The sequenced sample was PBMCs, obtained from a glioma patient treated with radiotherapy, temozolomide or both. These TCRs come from a man aged 35 to 55 with glioma. Some clones in this sample may be carry-over from other donors' samples. Both conserved end residues are part of each CDR3. The order of the fields is D gene, V gene, clone size, J gene, CDR3 DNA, CDR3 protein. The D gene is left open where the match is weak. Clone size is given for some rows only: seen once, a few or many times, or a class if the clone is expanded.

TRBD1	TRBV5-1	NA	TRBJ2-3	TGCGCCAGCAGCTTTGGACAGGTTAAAGATACGCAGTATTTT	CASSFGQVKDTQYF
NA	TRBV18	NA	TRBJ2-7	TGTGCCAGCTCACCCGGACAATCCTACGAGCAGTACTTC	CASSPGQSYEQYF
TRBD2	TRBV30	NA	TRBJ2-3	TGTGCCGGAAGACTAGCGGGGGGAACAGATACGCAGTATTTT	CAGRLAGGTDTQYF
NA	TRBV6-1	NA	TRBJ2-7	TGTGCCAGCAGTGAAGCGGAGGGTGCCGACGAGCAGTACTTC	CASSEAEGADEQYF
NA	TRBV7-9	NA	TRBJ2-1	TGTGCCAGCAGCTTAGAGGCAGGGATTGAGCAGTTCTTC	CASSLEAGIEQFF
NA	TRBV5-5	NA	TRBJ1-1	TGTGCCAGCAGCTTGGGCCCCACGATGAACACTGAAGCTTTCTTT	CASSLGPTMNTEAFF
NA	TRBV6-5	NA	TRBJ1-5	TGTGCCAGCAGGACAGGAAGCAATCAGCCCCAGCATTTT	CASRTGSNQPQHF
TRBD1	TRBV27	NA	TRBJ2-5	TGTGCCAGCAGTTGGACAGGGGAATTAGGAGAGACCCAGTACTTC	CASSWTGELGETQYF
TRBD2	TRBV29-1	NA	TRBJ2-7	TGCAGCGTTGGTGCGACTAGCGGGGGCCGGTACGAGCAGTACTTC	CSVGATSGGRYEQYF
NA	TRBV5-1	NA	TRBJ2-7	TGCGCCAGCAGCTTGGTATCGGATTCAGCCGACGAGCAGTACTTC	CASSLVSDSADEQYF
TRBD2	TRBV7-6	NA	TRBJ2-2	TGTGCCAGCAGCCAACTAGCGGGGGGACCCGGGGAGCTGTTTTTT	CASSQLAGGPGELFF
NA	TRBV2	NA	TRBJ1-2	TGTGCCAGCAGCCTAAGACGGGAATATGGCTACACCTTC	CASSLRREYGYTF
TRBD1	TRBV5-4	NA	TRBJ2-1	TGTGCCAGCAGCCCCCCGGGACAGGCGTACAATGAGCAGTTCTTC	CASSPPGQAYNEQFF
TRBD1	TRBV6-5	NA	TRBJ1-2	TGTGCCAGCAGCCAGACAGGGGGCGGCTATGGCTACACCTTC	CASSQTGGGYGYTF
NA	TRBV6-5	NA	TRBJ2-7	TGTGCCAGCAGTTACCGTGAAGGCCCCTACGAGCAGTACTTC	CASSYREGPYEQYF
NA	TRBV5-1	NA	TRBJ1-3	TGCGCCAGCAGCTTGGCAGGCCTCGACTCTGGAAACACCATATATTTT	CASSLAGLDSGNTIYF
NA	TRBV4-1	NA	TRBJ2-7	TGCGCCAGCAGCCAAGTTGACGGGAGCTCCTACGAGCAGTACTTC	CASSQVDGSSYEQYF
TRBD1	TRBV19	NA	TRBJ2-1	TGTGCCAGTAGTAATACAGGGGTCGTGAATGAGCAGTTCTTC	CASSNTGVVNEQFF
NA	TRBV7-9	NA	TRBJ2-7	TGTGCCAGCAGCTTTCTTTCAGGGAACGAGCAGTACTTC	CASSFLSGNEQYF
NA	TRBV5-1	NA	TRBJ2-3	TGCGCCAGCAGCTTGGGACAGACAGATACGCAGTATTTT	CASSLGQTDTQYF
NA	TRBV6-5	NA	TRBJ1-3	TGTGCCAGCAGTTACGGAACACTCGACTCTGGAAACACCATATATTTT	CASSYGTLDSGNTIYF
NA	TRBV5-8	NA	TRBJ2-5	TGTGCCAGCAGCTTGGCCGGGGCGGTCCAAGAGACCCAGTACTTC	CASSLAGAVQETQYF
NA	TRBV27	NA	TRBJ2-4	TGTGCCAGCGGCTCTCCAGGGGCCAAAAACATTCAGTACTTC	CASGSPGAKNIQYF
NA	TRBV29-1	NA	TRBJ1-1	TGCAGCGTTGAAGGAGGATTCACTGAAGCTTTCTTT	CSVEGGFTEAFF
NA	TRBV2	NA	TRBJ2-3	TGTGCCAGCCCCGGAGGGTCAGATACGCAGTATTTT	CASPGGSDTQYF
NA	TRBV29-1	once	TRBJ1-2	TGCAGCGTTGGGGGGCGCGACTATGGCTACACCTTC	CSVGGRDYGYTF
NA	TRBV30	NA	TRBJ1-3	TGTGCCTGGAGCAAACCCGGGACGCACTCTGGAAACACCATATATTTT	CAWSKPGTHSGNTIYF
TRBD2	TRBV11-3	NA	TRBJ2-3	TGTGCCAGCAGCCCAGGACTAGCGGGTTTCACAGATACGCAGTATTTT	CASSPGLAGFTDTQYF
NA	TRBV4-1	few	TRBJ1-2	TGCGCCAGCAGCCAGTCTGAGGGGGGGCCCTATGGCTACACCTTC	CASSQSEGGPYGYTF
TRBD1	TRBV7-9	few	TRBJ1-1	TGTGCCAGCAGCGTCGACAGGGCGGTGGGAACTGAAGCTTTCTTT	CASSVDRAVGTEAFF
NA	TRBV9	NA	TRBJ1-4	TGTGCCAGCAGCCCAATCCGTGAGGGTGAAAAACTGTTTTTT	CASSPIREGEKLFF
NA	TRBV2	once	TRBJ1-6	TGTGCCAGCAGCGCTGGACAAAAGTATAATTCACCCCTCCACTTT	CASSAGQKYNSPLHF
TRBD1	TRBV10-2	NA	TRBJ1-2	TGCGCCAGCAGTGTCGCGGGGACAGGGGCGTATGGCTACACCTTC	CASSVAGTGAYGYTF
TRBD1	TRBV5-3	NA	TRBJ1-1	TGTGCCAGATCTCGACAGGGAGGTACTGAAGCTTTCTTT	CARSRQGGTEAFF
NA	TRBV5-6	once	TRBJ1-3	TGTGCCAGCAGCTTACCAGCCAACTCTGGAAACACCATATATTTT	CASSLPANSGNTIYF
TRBD1	TRBV5-1	NA	TRBJ2-7	TGCGCCAGCAGCTTGGGAGACAGGGGCGGTGGGCAGTACTTC	CASSLGDRGGGQYF
NA	TRBV29-1	NA	TRBJ1-1	TGCAGCGTTGAAAGGCTGTTGAACACTGAAGCTTTCTTT	CSVERLLNTEAFF
NA	TRBV5-6	NA	TRBJ1-2	TGTGCCAGCAGCTTGCTGAATCTCCATAACTATGGCTACACCTTC	CASSLLNLHNYGYTF
TRBD2	TRBV10-3	NA	TRBJ2-1	TGTGCCATCAGTGAGTTCGGGGGGGGCCAAGGTGAGCAGTTCTTC	CAISEFGGGQGEQFF
TRBD2	TRBV4-2	NA	TRBJ2-7	TGTGCCAGCAGCCAATGGGGACTAGCGGGGGGTACGGGGTACGAGCAGTACTTC	CASSQWGLAGGTGYEQYF
NA	TRBV5-4	NA	TRBJ1-6	TGTGCCAGCAGCCAAACACAGAATTCACCCCTCCACTTT	CASSQTQNSPLHF
NA	TRBV6-4	NA	TRBJ2-1	TGTGCCAGCAGTGAAAGGGGCGAGAACAATGAGCAGTTCTTC	CASSERGENNEQFF
TRBD1	TRBV5-1	NA	TRBJ1-1	TGCGCCAGCAGCTTCCAGGGGGCGAACACTGAAGCTTTCTTT	CASSFQGANTEAFF
TRBD2	TRBV6-6	NA	TRBJ2-1	TGTGCCAGCAGTTACGGCGGGGGGGCCTACAATGAGCAGTTCTTC	CASSYGGGAYNEQFF
NA	TRBV10-3	NA	TRBJ1-5	TGTGCCATCAGTGAAACCAATCAGCCCCAGCATTTT	CAISETNQPQHF
NA	TRBV6-5	NA	TRBJ1-2	TGTGCCAGCAGTTACTCGCGAGGAAACTATGGCTACACCTTC	CASSYSRGNYGYTF
NA	TRBV5-1	NA	TRBJ1-5	TGCGCCAGCAGCTTGGCCGGGAACAAACAGCCCCAGCATTTT	CASSLAGNKQPQHF
NA	TRBV13	NA	TRBJ1-1	TGTGCCAGCAGCTTAAGGCGACCGAACACTGAAGCTTTCTTT	CASSLRRPNTEAFF
NA	TRBV7-2	NA	TRBJ1-5	TGTGCCAGCAGCTTACACGTATATCAGCCCCAGCATTTT	CASSLHVYQPQHF
NA	TRBV19	once	TRBJ2-2	TGTGCCAGTAGCGGGGGTAACACCGGGGAGCTGTTTTTT	CASSGGNTGELFF
NA	TRBV6-5	NA	TRBJ2-3	TGTGCCAGCAGTTACGGCGGGGGCACCTCGGGAGATACGCAGTATTTT	CASSYGGGTSGDTQYF